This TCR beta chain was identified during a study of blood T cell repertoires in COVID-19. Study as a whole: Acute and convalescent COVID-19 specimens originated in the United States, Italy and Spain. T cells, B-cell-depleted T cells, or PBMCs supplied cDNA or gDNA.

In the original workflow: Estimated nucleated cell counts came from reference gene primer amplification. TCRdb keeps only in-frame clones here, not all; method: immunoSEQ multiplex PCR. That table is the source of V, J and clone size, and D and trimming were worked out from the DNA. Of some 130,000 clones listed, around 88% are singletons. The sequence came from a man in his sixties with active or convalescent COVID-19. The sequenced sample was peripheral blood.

The DNA for the CDR3 is TGTGCCAGCAGCCCCGGGACTAGCGGGGGGGATACGCAGTATTTT. This translates into CASSPGTSGGDTQYF. This chain joins TRBV11-2 and TRBJ2-3; 15 nucleotides line up with TRBD2. The CDR3 runs to 15 residues. Germline loops: CDR1 SGHAT, CDR2 FQNNGV. The V gene end was trimmed by 5 bases and the J gene end by 6 bases; junction bases not matched to a gene: 3.